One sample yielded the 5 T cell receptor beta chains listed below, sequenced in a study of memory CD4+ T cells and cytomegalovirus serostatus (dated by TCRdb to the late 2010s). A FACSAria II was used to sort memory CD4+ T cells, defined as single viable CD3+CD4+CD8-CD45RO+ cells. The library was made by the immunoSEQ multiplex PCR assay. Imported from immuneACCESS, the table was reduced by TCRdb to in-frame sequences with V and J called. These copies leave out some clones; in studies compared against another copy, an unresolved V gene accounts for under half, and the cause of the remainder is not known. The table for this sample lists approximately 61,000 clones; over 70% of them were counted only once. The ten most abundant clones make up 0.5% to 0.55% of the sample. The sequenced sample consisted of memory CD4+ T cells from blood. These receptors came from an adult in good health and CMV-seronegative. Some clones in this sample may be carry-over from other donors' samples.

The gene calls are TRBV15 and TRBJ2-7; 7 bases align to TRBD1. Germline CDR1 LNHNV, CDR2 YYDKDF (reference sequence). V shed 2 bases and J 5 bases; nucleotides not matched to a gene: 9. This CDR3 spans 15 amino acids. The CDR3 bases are TGTGCCACCAGCAGACCCGCGACAGGGCCCGACGAGCAGTACTTC. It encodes CATSRPATGPDEQYF.

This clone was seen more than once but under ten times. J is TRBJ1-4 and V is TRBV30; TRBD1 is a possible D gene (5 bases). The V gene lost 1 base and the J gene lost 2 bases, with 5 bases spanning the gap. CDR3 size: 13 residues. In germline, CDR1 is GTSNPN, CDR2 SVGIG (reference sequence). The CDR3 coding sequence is TGTGCCTGGAGTGGGGGCACTAATGAAAAACTGTTTTTT. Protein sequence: CAWSGGTNEKLFF.

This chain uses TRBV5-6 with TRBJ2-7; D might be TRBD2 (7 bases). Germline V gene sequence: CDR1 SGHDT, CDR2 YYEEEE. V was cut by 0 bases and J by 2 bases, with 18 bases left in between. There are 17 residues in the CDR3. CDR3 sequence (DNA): TGTGCCAGCAGCTTGGGCGGGGCCGGGGGGCACCCCTACGAGCAGTACTTC. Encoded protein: CASSLGGAGGHPYEQYF.

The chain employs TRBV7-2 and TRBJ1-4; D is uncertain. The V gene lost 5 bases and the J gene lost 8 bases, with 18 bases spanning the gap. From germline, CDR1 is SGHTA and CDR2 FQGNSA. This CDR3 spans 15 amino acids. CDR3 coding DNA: TGTGCCAGCAGCCCGGTGGGAGGGAGTTGGGAAAAACTGTTTTTT. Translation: CASSPVGGSWEKLFF.

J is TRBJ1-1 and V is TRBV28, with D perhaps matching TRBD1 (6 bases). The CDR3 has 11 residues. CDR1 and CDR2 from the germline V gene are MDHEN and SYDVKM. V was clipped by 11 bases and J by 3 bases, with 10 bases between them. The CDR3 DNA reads TGTGCCGGCCACAGGGACACTGAAGCTTTCTTT. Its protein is CAGHRDTEAFF.